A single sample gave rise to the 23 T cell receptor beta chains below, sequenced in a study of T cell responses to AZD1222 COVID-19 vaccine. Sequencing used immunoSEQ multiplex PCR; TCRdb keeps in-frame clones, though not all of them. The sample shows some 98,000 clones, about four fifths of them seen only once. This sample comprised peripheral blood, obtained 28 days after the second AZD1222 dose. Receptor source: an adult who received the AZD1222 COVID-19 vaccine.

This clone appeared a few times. CDR3 in amino acids: CASSFTSPGDRASYEQYF. DNA of the CDR3: TGCGCCAGCAGCTTTACATCTCCCGGGGACAGGGCCTCCTACGAGCAGTACTTC. J is TRBJ2-7 and V is TRBV5-1; 9 bases are shared with TRBD1. This CDR3 contains 18 residues. CDR1 is SGHRS, CDR2 YFSETQ, per germline. V shed 2 bases, J shed 0 bases, and the junction held 12 bases outside the gene matches.

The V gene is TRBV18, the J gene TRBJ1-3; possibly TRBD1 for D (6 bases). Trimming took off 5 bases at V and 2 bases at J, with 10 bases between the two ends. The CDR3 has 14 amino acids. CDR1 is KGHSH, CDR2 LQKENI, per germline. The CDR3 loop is CASSTYRAGNTIYF. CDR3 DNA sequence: TGTGCCAGCTCAACCTACAGGGCTGGAAACACCATATATTTT. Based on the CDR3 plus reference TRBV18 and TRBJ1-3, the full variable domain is NAGVMQNPRHLVRRRGQEARLRCSPMKGHSHVYWYRQLPEEGLKFMVYLQKENIIDESGMPKERFSAEFPKEGPSILRIQQVVRGDSAAYFCASSTYRAGNTIYFGEGSWLTVV.

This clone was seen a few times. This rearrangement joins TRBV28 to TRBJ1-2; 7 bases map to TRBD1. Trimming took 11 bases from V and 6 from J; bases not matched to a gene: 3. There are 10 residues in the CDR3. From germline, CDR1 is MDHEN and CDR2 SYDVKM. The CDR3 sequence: CASGGHGYTF. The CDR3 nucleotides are TGTGCCTCAGGGGGGCATGGCTACACCTTC.

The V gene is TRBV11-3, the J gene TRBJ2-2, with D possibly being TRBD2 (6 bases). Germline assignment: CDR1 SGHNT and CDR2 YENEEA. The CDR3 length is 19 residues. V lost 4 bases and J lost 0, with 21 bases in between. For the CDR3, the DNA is TGTGCCAGCAGCTACCGTCCGTGGGGGGTCAGGTCGAACACCGGGGAGCTGTTTTTT. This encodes CASSYRPWGVRSNTGELFF.

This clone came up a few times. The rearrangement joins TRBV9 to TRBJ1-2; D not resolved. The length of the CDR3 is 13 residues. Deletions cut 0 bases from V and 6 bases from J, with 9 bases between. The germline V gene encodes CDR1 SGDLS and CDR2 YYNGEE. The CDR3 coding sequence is TGTGCCAGCAGCGTAGCCACGGGTGATGGCTACACCTTC. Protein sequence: CASSVATGDGYTF.

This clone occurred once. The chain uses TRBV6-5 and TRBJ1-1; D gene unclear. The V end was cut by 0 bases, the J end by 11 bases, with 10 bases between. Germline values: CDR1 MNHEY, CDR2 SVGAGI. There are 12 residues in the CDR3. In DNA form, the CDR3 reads TGTGCCAGCAGTTACTCGGTAGGGCCTGCTTTCTTT. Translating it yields CASSYSVGPAFF.

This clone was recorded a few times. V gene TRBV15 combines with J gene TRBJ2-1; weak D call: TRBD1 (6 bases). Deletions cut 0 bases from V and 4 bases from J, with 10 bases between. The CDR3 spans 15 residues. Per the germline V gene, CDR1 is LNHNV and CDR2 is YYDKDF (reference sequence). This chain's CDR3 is CATSRDQGPYNEQFF. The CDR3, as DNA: TGTGCCACCAGCAGAGATCAGGGGCCTTACAATGAGCAGTTCTTC. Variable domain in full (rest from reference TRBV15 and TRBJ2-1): DAMVIQNPRYQVTQFGKPVTLSCSQTLNHNVMYWYQQKSSQAPKLLFHYYDKDFNNEADTPDNFQSRRPNTSFCFLDIRSPGLGDTAMYLCATSRDQGPYNEQFFGPGTRLTVL.

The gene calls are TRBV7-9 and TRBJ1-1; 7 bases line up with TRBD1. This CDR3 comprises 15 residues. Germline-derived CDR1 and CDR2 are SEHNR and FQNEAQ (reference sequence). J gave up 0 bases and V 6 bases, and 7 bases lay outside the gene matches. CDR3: CASRRPGQMNTEAFF. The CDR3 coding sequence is TGTGCCAGCAGAAGACCGGGACAGATGAACACTGAAGCTTTCTTT.

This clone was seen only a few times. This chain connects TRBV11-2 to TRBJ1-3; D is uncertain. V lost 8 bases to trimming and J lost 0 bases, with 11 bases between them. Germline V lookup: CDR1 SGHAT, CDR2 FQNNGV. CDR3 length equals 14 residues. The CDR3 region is CASGVSHSGNTIYF. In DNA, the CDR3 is TGTGCCAGCGGAGTCAGCCACTCTGGAAACACCATATATTTT.

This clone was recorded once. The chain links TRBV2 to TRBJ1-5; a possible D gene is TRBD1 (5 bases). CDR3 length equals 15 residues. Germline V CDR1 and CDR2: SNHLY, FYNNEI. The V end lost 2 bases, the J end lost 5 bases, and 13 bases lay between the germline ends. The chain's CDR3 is CASSEFARADQPQHF. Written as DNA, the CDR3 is TGTGCCAGCAGTGAATTCGCCAGGGCGGATCAGCCCCAGCATTTT.

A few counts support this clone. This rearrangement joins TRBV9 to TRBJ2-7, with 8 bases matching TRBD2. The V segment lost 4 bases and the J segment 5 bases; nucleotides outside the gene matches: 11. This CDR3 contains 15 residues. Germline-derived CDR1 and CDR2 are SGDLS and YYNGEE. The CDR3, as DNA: TGTGCCAGCAGCTTTACCGGGACTAGAGGGGACGAGCAGTACTTC. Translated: CASSFTGTRGDEQYF.

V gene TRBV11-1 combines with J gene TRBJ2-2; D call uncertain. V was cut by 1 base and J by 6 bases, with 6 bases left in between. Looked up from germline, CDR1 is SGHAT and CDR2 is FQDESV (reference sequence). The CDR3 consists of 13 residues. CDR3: CASSLGGPGELFF. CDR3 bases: TGTGCCAGCAGCTTAGGGGGTCCCGGGGAGCTGTTTTTT.

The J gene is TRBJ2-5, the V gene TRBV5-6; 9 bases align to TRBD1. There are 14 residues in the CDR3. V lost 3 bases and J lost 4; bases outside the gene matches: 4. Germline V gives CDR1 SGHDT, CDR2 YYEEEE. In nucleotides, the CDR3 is TGTGCCAGCAGCTGGGGACAGGGAGGAGAGACCCAGTACTTC. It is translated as CASSWGQGGETQYF. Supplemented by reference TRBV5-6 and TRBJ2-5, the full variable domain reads DAGVTQSPTHLIKTRGQQVTLRCSPKSGHDTVSWYQQALGQGPQFIFQYYEEEERQRGNFPDRFSGHQFPNYSSELNVNALLLGDSALYLCASSWGQGGETQYFGPGTRLLVL.

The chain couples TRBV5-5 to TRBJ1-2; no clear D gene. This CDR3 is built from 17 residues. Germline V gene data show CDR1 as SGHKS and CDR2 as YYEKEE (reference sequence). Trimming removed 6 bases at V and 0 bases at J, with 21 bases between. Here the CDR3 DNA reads TGTGCCAGCACCCTAGTTCCTCCAGGCACAGCTAACTATGGCTACACCTTC. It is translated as CASTLVPPGTANYGYTF.

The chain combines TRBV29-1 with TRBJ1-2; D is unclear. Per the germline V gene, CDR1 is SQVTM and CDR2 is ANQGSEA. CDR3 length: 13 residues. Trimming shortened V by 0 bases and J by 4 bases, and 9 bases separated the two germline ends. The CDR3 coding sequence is TGCAGCGTTGAAGACCACAGCTTCTATGGCTACACCTTC. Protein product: CSVEDHSFYGYTF.

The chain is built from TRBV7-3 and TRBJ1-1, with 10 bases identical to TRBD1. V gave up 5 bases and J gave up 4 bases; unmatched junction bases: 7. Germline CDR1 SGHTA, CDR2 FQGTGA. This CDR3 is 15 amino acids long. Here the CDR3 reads CASSNPGQGSTEAFF. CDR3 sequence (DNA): TGTGCCAGCAGCAACCCGGGACAGGGGTCCACTGAAGCTTTCTTT.

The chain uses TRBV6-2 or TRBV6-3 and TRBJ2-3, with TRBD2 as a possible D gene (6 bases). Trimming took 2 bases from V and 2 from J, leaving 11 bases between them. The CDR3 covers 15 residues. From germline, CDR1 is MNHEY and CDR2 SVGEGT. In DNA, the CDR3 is TGTGCCAGCAGTTACGGGACTGGAGACACAGATACGCAGTATTTT. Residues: CASSYGTGDTDTQYF.

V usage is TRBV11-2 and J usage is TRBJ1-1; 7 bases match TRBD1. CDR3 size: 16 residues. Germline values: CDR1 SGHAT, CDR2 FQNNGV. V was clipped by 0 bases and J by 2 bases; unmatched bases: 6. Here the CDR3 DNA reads TGTGCCAGCAGCTTAGACGGGGGACAGTATAACACTGAAGCTTTCTTT. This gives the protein CASSLDGGQYNTEAFF.

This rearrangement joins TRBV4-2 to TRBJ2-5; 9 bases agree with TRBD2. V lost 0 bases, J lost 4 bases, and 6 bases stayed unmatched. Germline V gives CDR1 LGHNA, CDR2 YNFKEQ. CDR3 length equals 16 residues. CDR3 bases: TGTGCCAGCAGCCAAGATCTCGCGGGGGGGCGAGAGACCCAGTACTTC. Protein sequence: CASSQDLAGGRETQYF.

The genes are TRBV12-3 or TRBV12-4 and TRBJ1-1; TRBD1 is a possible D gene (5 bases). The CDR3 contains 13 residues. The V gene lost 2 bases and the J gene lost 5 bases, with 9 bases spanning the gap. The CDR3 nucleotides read TGTGCCAGCAGTTTAACCAGGGAGACTGAAGCTTTCTTT. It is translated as CASSLTRETEAFF.

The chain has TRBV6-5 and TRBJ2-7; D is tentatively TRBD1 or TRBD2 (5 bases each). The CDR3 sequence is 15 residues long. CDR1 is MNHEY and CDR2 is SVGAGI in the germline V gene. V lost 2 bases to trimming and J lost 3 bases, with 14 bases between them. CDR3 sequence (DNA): TGTGCCAGCAGTTACGGGACCCTGGCGGTCTACGAGCAGTACTTC. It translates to CASSYGTLAVYEQYF.

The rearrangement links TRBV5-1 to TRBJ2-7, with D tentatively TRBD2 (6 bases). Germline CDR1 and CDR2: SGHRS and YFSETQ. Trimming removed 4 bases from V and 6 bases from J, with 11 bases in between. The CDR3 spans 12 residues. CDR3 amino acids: CASSPRGVEQYF. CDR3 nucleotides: TGCGCCAGCAGCCCCCGCGGGGTCGAGCAGTACTTC.

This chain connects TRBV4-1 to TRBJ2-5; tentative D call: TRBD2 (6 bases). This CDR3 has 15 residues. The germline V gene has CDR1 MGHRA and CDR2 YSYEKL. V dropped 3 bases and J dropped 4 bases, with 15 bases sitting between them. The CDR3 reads CASSQDRAGGETQYF. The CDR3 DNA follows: TGCGCCAGCAGCCAGGACCGAGCGGGCGGAGAGACCCAGTACTTC.